This T cell receptor beta chain was retrieved from a study of blood T cell repertoires in COVID-19. Whole-study context: PBMCs, B-cell-depleted T cells, or T cells provided the cDNA or gDNA that made up the material.

Germline V gives CDR1 SGHNT, CDR2 YENEEA. The CDR3 is made up of 14 amino acids. The V end lost 0 bases, the J end lost 1 base, and 3 bases lay between the germline ends. The repertoire was sequenced with immunoSEQ multiplex PCR; TCRdb's copy has only in-frame clones and lacks some. The table has tens of thousands of clones, more than 60% seen once. This clonotype was obtained from a man in his fifties or sixties with acute or convalescent COVID-19. The chain uses TRBV11-3 and TRBJ2-2; D remains unclear. Sequencing input: peripheral blood. The CDR3 DNA is TGTGCCAGCAGCTTAGACAGGAACACCGGGGAGCTGTTTTTT. Translated, it gives CASSLDRNTGELFF. Based on the CDR3 plus reference TRBV11-3 and TRBJ2-2, the full variable domain is EAGVVQSPRYKIIEKKQPVAFWCNPISGHNTLYWYLQNLGQGPELLIRYENEEAVDDSQLPKDRFSAERLKGVDSTLKIQPAELGDSAVYLCASSLDRNTGELFFGEGSRLTVL.